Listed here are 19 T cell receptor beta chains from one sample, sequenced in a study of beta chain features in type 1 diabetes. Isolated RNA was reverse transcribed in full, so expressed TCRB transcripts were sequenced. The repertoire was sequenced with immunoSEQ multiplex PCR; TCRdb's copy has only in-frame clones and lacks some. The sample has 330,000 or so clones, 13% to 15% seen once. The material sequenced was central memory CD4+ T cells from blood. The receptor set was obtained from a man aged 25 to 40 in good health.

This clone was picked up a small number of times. For the CDR3, the DNA is TGTGCCAACAAACGGGACAGGGGACCGAATGAAAAACTGTTTTTT. Translated: CANKRDRGPNEKLFF. This rearrangement joins TRBV2 to TRBJ1-4, with 10 bases matching TRBD1. CDR1 and CDR2 from the germline V gene are SNHLY and FYNNEI. This CDR3 region has 15 residues. Unmatched junction bases numbered 10, after V lost 10 bases and J lost 5 bases.

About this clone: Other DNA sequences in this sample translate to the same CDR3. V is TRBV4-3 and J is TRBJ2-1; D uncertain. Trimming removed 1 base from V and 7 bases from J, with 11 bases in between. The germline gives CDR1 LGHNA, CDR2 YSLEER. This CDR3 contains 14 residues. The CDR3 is CASSQVSRYNEQFF. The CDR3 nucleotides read TGCGCCAGCAGCCAAGTGTCGCGGTATAATGAGCAGTTCTTC.

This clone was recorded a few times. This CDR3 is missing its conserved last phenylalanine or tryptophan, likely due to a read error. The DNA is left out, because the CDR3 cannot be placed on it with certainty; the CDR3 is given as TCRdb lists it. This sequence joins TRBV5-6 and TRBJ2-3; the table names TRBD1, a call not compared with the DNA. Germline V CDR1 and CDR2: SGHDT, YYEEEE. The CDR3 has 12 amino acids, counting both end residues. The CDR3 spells CASSPDRIRNFS.

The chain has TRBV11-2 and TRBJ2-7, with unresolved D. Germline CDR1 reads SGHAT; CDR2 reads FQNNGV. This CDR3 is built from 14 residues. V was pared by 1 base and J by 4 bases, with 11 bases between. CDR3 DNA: TGTGCCAGCAGCTTAGGTCCTTCTCATTACGAGCAGTACGTC. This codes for CASSLGPSHYEQYV.

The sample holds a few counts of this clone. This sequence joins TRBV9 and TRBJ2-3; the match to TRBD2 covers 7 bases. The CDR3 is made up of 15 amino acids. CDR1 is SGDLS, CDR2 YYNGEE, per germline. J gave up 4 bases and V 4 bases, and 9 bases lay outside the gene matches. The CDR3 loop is CASSRRWGGSDTQYF. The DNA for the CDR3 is TGTGCCAGCAGCCGGAGATGGGGGGGATCAGATACGCAGTATTTT.

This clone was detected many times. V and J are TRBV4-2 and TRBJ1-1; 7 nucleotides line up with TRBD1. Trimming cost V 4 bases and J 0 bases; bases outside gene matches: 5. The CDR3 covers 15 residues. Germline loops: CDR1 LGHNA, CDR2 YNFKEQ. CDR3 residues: CASSRQGSMNTEAFF. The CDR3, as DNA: TGTGCCAGCAGCCGACAGGGTTCTATGAACACTGAAGCTTTCTTT.

The CDR3 sequence: CASSLEGRETQYF. Here the CDR3 DNA reads TGTGCCAGCAGCTTGGAGGGCCGGGAGACCCAGTACTTC. The V call is TRBV11-3, the J call TRBJ2-5, with a tentative D call TRBD2 (6 bases). Germline assignment: CDR1 SGHNT and CDR2 YENEEA. V lost 3 bases and J 5 bases, leaving 10 bases between the germline ends. CDR3 length: 13 residues.

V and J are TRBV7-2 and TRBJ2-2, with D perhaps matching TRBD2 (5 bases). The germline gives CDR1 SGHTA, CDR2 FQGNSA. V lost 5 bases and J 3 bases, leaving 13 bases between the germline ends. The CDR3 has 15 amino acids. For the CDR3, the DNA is TGTGCCAGCAGCGGGCAGTTAGCGTACACCGGGGAGCTGTTTTTT. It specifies CASSGQLAYTGELFF.

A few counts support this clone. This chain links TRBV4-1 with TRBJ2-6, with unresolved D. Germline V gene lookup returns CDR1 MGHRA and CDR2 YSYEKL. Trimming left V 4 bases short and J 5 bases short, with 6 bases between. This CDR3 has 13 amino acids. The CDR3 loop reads CASSLDRANVLTF. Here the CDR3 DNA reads TGCGCCAGCAGCCTTGACAGGGCCAACGTCCTGACTTTC.

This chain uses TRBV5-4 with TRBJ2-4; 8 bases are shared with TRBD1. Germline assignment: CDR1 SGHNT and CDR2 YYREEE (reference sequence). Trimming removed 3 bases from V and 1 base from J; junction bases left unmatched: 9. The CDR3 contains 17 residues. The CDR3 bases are TGTGCCAGCAGCTCAGGGGGCGTCCCACTGGCCAAAAACATTCAGTACTTC. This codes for CASSSGGVPLAKNIQYF. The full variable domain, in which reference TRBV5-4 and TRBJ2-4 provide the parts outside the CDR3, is ETGVTQSPTHLIKTRGQQVTLRCSSQSGHNTVSWYQQALGQGPQFIFQYYREEENGRGNFPPRFSGLQFPNYSSELNVNALELDDSALYLCASSSGGVPLAKNIQYFGAGTRLSVL.

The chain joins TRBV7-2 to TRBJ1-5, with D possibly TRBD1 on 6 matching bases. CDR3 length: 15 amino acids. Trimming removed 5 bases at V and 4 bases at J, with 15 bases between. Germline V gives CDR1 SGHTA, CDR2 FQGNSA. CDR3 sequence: CASSKTTGTNQPQHF. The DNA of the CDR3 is TGTGCCAGCAGCAAAACTACAGGGACAAATCAGCCCCAGCATTTT.

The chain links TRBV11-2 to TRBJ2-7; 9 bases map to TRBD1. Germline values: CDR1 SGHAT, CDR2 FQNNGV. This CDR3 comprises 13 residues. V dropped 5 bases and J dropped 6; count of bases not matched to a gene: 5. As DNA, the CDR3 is TGTGCCAGCAGCCCCGGGACAGGGAGCGAGCAGTACTTC. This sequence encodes CASSPGTGSEQYF.

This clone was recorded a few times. CDR3 residues: CASSSFSGIPTDTQYF. Written as DNA, the CDR3 is TGTGCCAGCAGTTCTTTTAGCGGGATCCCCACAGATACGCAGTATTTT. The V and J genes are TRBV27 and TRBJ2-3, with 8 bases aligning to TRBD2. The trim removed 4 bases at V and 2 bases at J, leaving 8 bases unmatched. The length of the CDR3 is 16 residues. Germline lookup yields CDR1 MNHEY and CDR2 SMNVEV (reference sequence).

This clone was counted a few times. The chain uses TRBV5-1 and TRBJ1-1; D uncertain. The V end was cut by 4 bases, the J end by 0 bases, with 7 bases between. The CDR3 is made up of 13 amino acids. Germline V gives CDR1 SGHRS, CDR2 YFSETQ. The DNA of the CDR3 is TGCGCCAGCAGCGCACAGCTGAACACTGAAGCTTTCTTT. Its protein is CASSAQLNTEAFF.

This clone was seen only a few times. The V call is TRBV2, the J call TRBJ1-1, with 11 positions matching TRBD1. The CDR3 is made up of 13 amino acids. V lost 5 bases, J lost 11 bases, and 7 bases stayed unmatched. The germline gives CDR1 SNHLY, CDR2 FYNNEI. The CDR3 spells CASSPDRGRSAFF. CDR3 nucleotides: TGTGCCAGCAGTCCGGACAGGGGGCGTAGCGCTTTCTTT.

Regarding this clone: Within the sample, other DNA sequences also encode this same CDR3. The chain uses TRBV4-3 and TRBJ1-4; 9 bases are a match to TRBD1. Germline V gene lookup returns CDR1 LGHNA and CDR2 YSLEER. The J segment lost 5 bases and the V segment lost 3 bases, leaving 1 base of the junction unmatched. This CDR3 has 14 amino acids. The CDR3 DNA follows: TGCGCCAGCAGCCAGGGACAGGGCAATGAAAAACTGTTTTTT. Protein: CASSQGQGNEKLFF.

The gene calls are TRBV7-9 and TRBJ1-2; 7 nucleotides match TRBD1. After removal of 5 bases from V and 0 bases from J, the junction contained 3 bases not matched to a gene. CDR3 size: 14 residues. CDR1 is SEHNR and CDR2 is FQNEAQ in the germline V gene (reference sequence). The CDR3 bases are TGTGCCAGCAGCCGGGACAGAGCTAACTATGGCTACACCTTC. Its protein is CASSRDRANYGYTF.

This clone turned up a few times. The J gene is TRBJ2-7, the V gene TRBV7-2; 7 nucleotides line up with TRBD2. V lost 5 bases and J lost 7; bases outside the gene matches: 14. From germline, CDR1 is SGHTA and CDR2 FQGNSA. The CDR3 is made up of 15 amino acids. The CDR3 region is CASSPRLTSAGEQYV. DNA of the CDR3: TGTGCCAGCAGCCCGCGACTCACCTCAGCGGGGGAGCAGTACGTC.

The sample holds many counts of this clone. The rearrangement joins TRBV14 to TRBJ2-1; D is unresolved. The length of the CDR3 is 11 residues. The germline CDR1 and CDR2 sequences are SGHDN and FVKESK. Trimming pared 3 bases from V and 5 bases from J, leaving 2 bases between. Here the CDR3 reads CASSHHNEQFF. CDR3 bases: TGTGCCAGCAGCCACCACAATGAGCAGTTCTTC. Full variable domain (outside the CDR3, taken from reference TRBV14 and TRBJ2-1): EAGVTQFPSHSVIEKGQTVTLRCDPISGHDNLYWYRRVMGKEIKFLLHFVKESKQDESGMPNNRFLAERTGGTYSTLKVQPAELEDSGVYFCASSHHNEQFFGPGTRLTVL.